Listed below are T cell receptor beta chains from one sample, sequenced in a study of PD-1 blockade in classical Hodgkin lymphoma. TCRdb keeps only in-frame clones here, not all; method: immunoSEQ multiplex PCR. The sample shows 80,000 to 95,000 clones, 83% of them seen only once. This specimen was peripheral blood mononuclear cells (PBMCs), taken before the fourth cycle of nivolumab. These receptors came from a human donor with classical Hodgkin lymphoma. CDR3s include the opening cysteine and the closing phenylalanine or tryptophan. A D gene is named only where the DNA matches it firmly. For some rows the clone size is stated as once, few or many, or as a class when expanded; others skip it.

V gene	clone size	J gene	D gene	CDR3 protein	CDR3 DNA
TRBV5-1	NA	TRBJ2-7	TRBD2	CASSTGLAGTVYEQYF	TGCGCCAGCAGCACCGGACTAGCGGGGACGGTCTACGAGCAGTACTTC
TRBV6-5	once	TRBJ1-4	NA	CASSSRWLGNEKLFF	TGTGCCAGCAGTTCCCGGTGGTTGGGTAATGAAAAACTGTTTTTT
TRBV9	NA	TRBJ2-2	NA	CASSAEVWQSNTGELFF	TGTGCCAGCAGCGCCGAGGTTTGGCAGAGCAACACCGGGGAGCTGTTTTTT
TRBV11-3	NA	TRBJ2-7	NA	CASSLEGGGWGEQYF	TGTGCCAGCAGCTTAGAAGGCGGAGGATGGGGCGAGCAGTACTTC
TRBV10-2	NA	TRBJ2-7	NA	CASSDSKYEQYF	TGCGCCAGCAGTGACTCAAAATACGAGCAGTACTTC
TRBV28	few	TRBJ2-1	NA	CASSFGGGLYNEQFF	TGTGCCAGCAGTTTCGGCGGGGGCCTCTACAATGAGCAGTTCTTC
TRBV29-1	NA	TRBJ2-1	TRBD2	CSVDTSGRAQFF	TGCAGCGTTGATACTAGCGGGAGGGCCCAGTTCTTC
TRBV2	once	TRBJ2-7	NA	CASSPQGKQYF	TGTGCCAGCAGTCCGCAGGGAAAGCAGTACTTC
TRBV30	NA	TRBJ1-1	NA	CAGRGTANTEAFF	TGTGCCGGCCGGGGGACGGCGAACACTGAAGCTTTCTTT
TRBV7-2	few	TRBJ1-3	NA	CASSLYPGENTIYF	TGTGCCAGCAGCCTTTACCCGGGGGAAAACACCATATATTTT
TRBV11-3	NA	TRBJ2-1	NA	CASSLDGPNREQFF	TGTGCCAGCAGCTTAGATGGTCCCAATAGAGAGCAGTTCTTC
TRBV6-1	few	TRBJ1-2	NA	CASRTGGNYGYTF	TGTGCCAGCCGAACAGGAGGAAACTATGGCTACACCTTC
TRBV7-2	NA	TRBJ2-7	NA	CASSPPPSSYEQYF	TGTGCCAGCAGCCCCCCCCCGAGCTCCTACGAGCAGTACTTC
TRBV6-1	NA	TRBJ2-7	NA	CASSSEGGAYEQYF	TGTGCCAGCAGTAGCGAGGGAGGCGCCTACGAGCAGTACTTC
TRBV5-4	NA	TRBJ2-1	NA	CASSLPGRSYNEQFF	TGTGCCAGCAGCTTGCCAGGAAGGTCCTACAATGAGCAGTTCTTC
TRBV6-5	NA	TRBJ2-1	NA	CASSGGPSSYNEQFF	TGTGCCAGCAGCGGGGGGCCTAGCTCCTACAATGAGCAGTTCTTC
TRBV6-1	once	TRBJ2-1	NA	CASSVGQTYNEQFF	TGTGCCAGCAGTGTGGGACAAACTTACAATGAGCAGTTCTTC
TRBV18	NA	TRBJ2-1	TRBD2	CASSPRRREGRDNEQFF	TGTGCCAGCTCACCCCGGAGGCGGGAGGGCCGAGACAATGAGCAGTTCTTC
TRBV10-3	NA	TRBJ2-3	TRBD2	CAISDGLAGERDTQYF	TGTGCCATCAGTGATGGACTAGCGGGAGAGAGAGATACGCAGTATTTT
TRBV6-5	NA	TRBJ1-3	NA	CASSYGGDGNTIYF	TGTGCCAGCAGTTACGGGGGAGACGGAAACACCATATATTTT
TRBV6-1	once	TRBJ1-1	NA	CASALWHRNTEAFF	TGTGCCAGCGCGCTTTGGCACCGGAACACTGAAGCTTTCTTT
TRBV5-4	NA	TRBJ1-2	TRBD1	CASSLGQDYGYTF	TGTGCCAGCAGCCTAGGACAGGACTATGGCTACACCTTC
TRBV7-2	NA	TRBJ2-7	TRBD2	CASSSGLAGTYEQYF	TGTGCCAGCAGCTCGGGACTAGCGGGAACATACGAGCAGTACTTC